This TCR beta chain was retrieved from a study of cytotoxic CD8 clonotypes in ibrutinib-treated CLL. About the research overall: Response samples followed a median about 12 months of treatment, range 6 to 36.

TCRdb's table, derived via immunoSEQ multiplex PCR, lists solely in-frame clones and lacks some. The sample gives about 300,000 clones, 76% of which show up once; 5.6% is in the top ten. Trimming pared 2 bases from V and 0 bases from J, leaving 7 bases between. This CDR3 is 15 amino acids long. Germline CDR1 reads LGHNA; CDR2 reads YNFKEQ. Extraction of roughly 1.8 micrograms of genomic DNA from cryopreserved PBMCs supplied material for TCR beta libraries. The TCR was taken from a human donor with chronic lymphocytic leukemia. The sample consisted of PBMCs, taken at disease progression, from a patient treated with ibrutinib. This chain links TRBV4-2 with TRBJ1-4; D remains ambiguous. The CDR3 here is CASSQSLATNEKLFF. The CDR3 coding sequence is TGTGCCAGCAGCCAAAGTTTGGCAACTAATGAAAAACTGTTTTTT.